Below are 10 T cell receptor beta chains sequenced from a single sample in a study of post-analysis software for immune sequencing data (dated by TCRdb to about 2015). Study-wide findings and limitations: Patients showed significantly higher frequencies than controls for about 5 TRBV segments, among them TRBV5-6, TRBV5-1 and TRBV20-1.

The antigens these receptors bind are not known. The library was built by means of PCR. TCRdb shows the sequencer as Illumina HiSeq 2500. To reduce PCR and sequencing biases, unique molecular identifiers were built into the TCR beta cDNA libraries. Through fastp at Q25 and MiXCR, TCRdb rebuilt clones from the public reads, retaining in-frame beta chains. Here each entry gathers all rows of one CDR3 protein and keeps the most common genes and DNA. This sample comprises 170,000 or so distinct CDR3 sequences, 25% to 35% of them detected only once. The top ten clonotypes cover about 1.4% of the sample. The sequenced sample was blood. The receptors here all came from a girl between 10 and 17 years old with multiple sclerosis.

About this clonotype itself: A junction end diverges from the germline sequence, so it may reflect a read error. The CDR3 DNA follows: TGTGCCAGCAGCAACAGACTAGCGGGAGAAACCGGGGAGCGGTTTTTT. It yields the protein CASSNRLAGETGERFF. This chain connects TRBV11-2 to TRBJ2-2; 12 nucleotides align to TRBD2. The CDR3 totals 16 residues. Per germline, CDR1 SGHAT and CDR2 FQNNGV.

This clonotype came up many times. The chain couples TRBV3-1 to TRBJ2-1; 7 bases are a match to TRBD2. Germline V gene lookup returns CDR1 LGHDT and CDR2 YNNKEL (reference sequence). V shed 1 base, J shed 7 bases, and the junction held 13 bases outside the gene matches. The CDR3 extends over 17 amino acids. The CDR3 DNA reads as TGTGCCAGCAGCCAAGGAGGCGGGAGAGGCCTGGAGAATGAGCAGTTCTTC. It specifies CASSQGGGRGLENEQFF.

The chain is built from TRBV5-1 and TRBJ1-6; the D is unclear. Germline CDR1 reads SGHRS; CDR2 reads YFSETQ. V was cut by 5 bases and J by 8 bases, with 14 bases left in between. This CDR3 is built from 14 residues. The CDR3 DNA sequence: TGCGCCAGCAGGCGGCAGAAGAGCGATTCACCCCTCCACTTT. It codes for CASRRQKSDSPLHF.

This clonotype was found many times. The chain uses TRBV5-1 and TRBJ2-5; tentative D call: TRBD1 (6 bases). In germline, CDR1 is SGHRS, CDR2 YFSETQ. Between the trimmed V and J ends, which lost 4 bases and 3 bases, there was a span of 10 bases. The CDR3 covers 13 residues. The CDR3 spells CASSGDNEETQYF. Written as DNA, the CDR3 is TGCGCCAGCAGCGGGGACAACGAAGAGACCCAGTACTTC.

This clonotype was recorded many times. The CDR3 sequence: CASARGGVANQETQYF. In DNA, the CDR3 is TGTGCCAGCGCCCGCGGAGGAGTGGCTAACCAAGAGACCCAGTACTTC. V gene TRBV12-3 or TRBV12-4 combines with J gene TRBJ2-5, with a possible D match to TRBD2 (5 bases). The CDR3 loop spans 16 amino acids. V was shortened by 8 bases and J by 0 bases, with 19 bases between the two germline ends.

The chain couples TRBV2 to TRBJ2-3; unclear D gene. Trimming stripped 5 bases from V and 5 bases from J, with 11 bases between. Germline CDR1 reads SNHLY; CDR2 reads FYNNEI. The CDR3 sequence is 13 residues long. The CDR3 reads CASSNLDGDTQYF. In DNA form, the CDR3 reads TGTGCCAGCAGTAACCTTGACGGAGATACGCAGTATTTT. The full variable domain, in which reference TRBV2 and TRBJ2-3 provide the parts outside the CDR3, is EPEVTQTPSHQVTQMGQEVILRCVPISNHLYFYWYRQILGQKVEFLVSFYNNEISEKSEIFDDQFSVERPDGSNFTLKIRSTKLEDSAMYFCASSNLDGDTQYFGPGTRLTVL.

There are many counts of this clonotype. The chain has TRBV5-1 and TRBJ2-1; the D gene is possibly TRBD1 (6 bases). Trimming left V 0 bases short and J 0 bases short, with 7 bases between. This CDR3 region has 15 residues. CDR1 is SGHRS and CDR2 is YFSETQ in the germline V gene. The CDR3 bases are TGCGCCAGCAGCTTGGTACAGGGCTCCTACAATGAGCAGTTCTTC. Protein sequence: CASSLVQGSYNEQFF.

The chain employs TRBV30 and TRBJ1-2; D uncertain. The V gene lost 5 bases and the J gene lost 2 bases, with 12 bases spanning the gap. Germline V lookup: CDR1 GTSNPN, CDR2 SVGIG (reference sequence). This CDR3 spans 13 amino acids. The CDR3 DNA is TGTGCCTGGGATGACGGAACGAACTATGGCTACACCTTC. Translating it yields CAWDDGTNYGYTF.

This clonotype was seen ten or more times. This chain connects TRBV7-9 to TRBJ2-7; 7 bases match TRBD2. The germline V gene has CDR1 SEHNR and CDR2 FQNEAQ (reference sequence). Unmatched junction bases numbered 5, after V lost 0 bases and J lost 3 bases. The CDR3 covers 15 residues. CDR3 amino acids: CASSLARGLVYEQYF. The DNA for the CDR3 is TGTGCCAGCAGCTTAGCGAGAGGACTAGTCTACGAGCAGTACTTC.

This clonotype was detected only once. V and J are TRBV5-1 and TRBJ2-3; 7 positions match TRBD2. Germline trimming cut 4 bases from V and 1 base from J; bases unmatched to any gene: 15. Germline CDR1 and CDR2: SGHRS and YFSETQ. The CDR3 has 18 residues. CDR3 sequence: CASSRTGGGPTRTDTQYF. The CDR3 region has the DNA TGCGCCAGCAGCCGGACGGGAGGAGGGCCGACCCGCACAGATACGCAGTATTTT.